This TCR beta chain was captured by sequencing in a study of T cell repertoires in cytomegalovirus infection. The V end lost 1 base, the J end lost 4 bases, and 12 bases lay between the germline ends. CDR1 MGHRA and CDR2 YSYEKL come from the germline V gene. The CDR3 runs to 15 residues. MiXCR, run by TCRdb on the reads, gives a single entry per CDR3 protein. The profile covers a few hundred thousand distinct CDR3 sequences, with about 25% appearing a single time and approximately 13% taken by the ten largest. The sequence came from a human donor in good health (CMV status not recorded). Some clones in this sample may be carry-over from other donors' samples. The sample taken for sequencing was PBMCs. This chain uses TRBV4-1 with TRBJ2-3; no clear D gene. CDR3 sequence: CASSQGSRFADTQYF. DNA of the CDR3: TGCGCCAGCAGCCAAGGATCAAGGTTTGCAGATACGCAGTATTTT.